These 25 T cell receptor beta chains originate from one sample sequenced in a study of T cell changes during pregnancy in multiple sclerosis. TCRdb keeps only in-frame clones here, not all; method: immunoSEQ multiplex PCR. Of about 120,000 clones in the sample, under 95% were seen once. Sequencing was performed on peripheral blood, taken before pregnancy. The receptors derive from a female donor with multiple sclerosis, enrolled in a pregnancy study.

The rearrangement uses TRBV4-2 and TRBJ2-1; a weak D match, TRBD2 (6 bases). Germline CDR1 and CDR2: LGHNA and YNFKEQ. This CDR3 has 13 amino acids. V was pared by 1 base and J by 7 bases, with 8 bases between. CDR3 bases: TGTGCCAGCAGCCAAGCCGGGAGAAATGAGCAGTTCTTC. Translating it yields CASSQAGRNEQFF.

The V call is TRBV11-3, the J call TRBJ2-5; the match to TRBD1 covers 7 bases. CDR3 size: 13 residues. CDR1 SGHNT and CDR2 YENEEA come from the germline V gene. With V trimmed by 5 bases and J by 7 bases, 7 bases remained unmatched. Here the CDR3 DNA reads TGTGCCAGCAGCCCAGGGGACAGCAGGACCCAGTACTTC. Residues: CASSPGDSRTQYF.

J is TRBJ2-1 and V is TRBV6-1, with 7 positions matching TRBD2. Germline CDR1 and CDR2: MNHNS and SASEGT. V was pared by 5 bases and J by 8 bases, with 12 bases of the junction left unmatched. The CDR3 covers 15 residues. The CDR3 region is CASSPIAGLGYEQFF. The CDR3 region has the DNA TGTGCCAGCAGTCCTATAGCGGGTCTGGGGTATGAGCAGTTCTTC.

The rearrangement joins TRBV4-1 to TRBJ2-7; 7 bases fit TRBD1. Germline CDR1 is MGHRA and CDR2 is YSYEKL. The CDR3 spans 16 residues. The V and J ends lost 3 bases and 5 bases, in that order; junction bases with no gene match: 13. The CDR3 nucleotides are TGCGCCAGCAGCCACCCCGCGACAGGGTCCGGGAACGAGCAGTACTTC. Translation gives CASSHPATGSGNEQYF.

V gene TRBV19 combines with J gene TRBJ2-6; possibly TRBD1 for D (5 bases). The CDR3 loop spans 16 amino acids. Germline CDR1 reads LNHDA; CDR2 reads SQIVND (reference sequence). V was trimmed by 6 bases and J by 0 bases, leaving 12 bases between them. The CDR3 sequence is CASSTGIVSGANVLTF. The CDR3 region has the DNA TGTGCCAGTAGCACAGGAATTGTCTCTGGGGCCAACGTCCTGACTTTC.

The chain is built from TRBV9 and TRBJ2-1; D is possibly TRBD2 (7 bases). The ends were cut back, 3 bases at V and 4 bases at J, with 23 bases in the middle. Germline V lookup: CDR1 SGDLS, CDR2 YYNGEE. The CDR3 length is 18 residues. CDR3 protein: CASSGLGGGYPGYNEQFF. CDR3 nucleotide sequence: TGTGCCAGCAGCGGCCTAGGCGGGGGCTATCCCGGGTACAATGAGCAGTTCTTC.

A word on this clone: At the DNA level, this CDR3 is encoded by other sequences in the same sample as well. V and J are TRBV5-1 and TRBJ2-7; 10 positions match TRBD1. The CDR3 has 14 residues. Germline V gene lookup returns CDR1 SGHRS and CDR2 YFSETQ. V lost 5 bases to trimming and J lost 4 bases; unmatched junction nucleotides: 6. In nucleotides, the CDR3 is TGCGCCAGCAGTCTGGGACAGGGGTTTTACGAGCAGTACTTC. Its protein is CASSLGQGFYEQYF.

The rearrangement links TRBV5-5 to TRBJ2-7, with 16 bases aligning to TRBD2. CDR3 length: 16 amino acids. V lost 4 bases and J lost 6; bases outside the gene matches: 7. The V gene's germline CDR1 is SGHKS and CDR2 YYEKEE (reference sequence). CDR3 protein: CASSRGLAGGSPEQYF. The CDR3 nucleotides read TGTGCCAGCAGCCGGGGACTAGCGGGAGGGAGCCCCGAGCAGTACTTC.

V gene TRBV2 combines with J gene TRBJ1-1; possibly TRBD1 for D (5 bases). The CDR3 length is 15 residues. CDR1 and CDR2 from the germline V gene are SNHLY and FYNNEI. The ends were cut back, 3 bases at V and 4 bases at J, with 15 bases in the middle. The CDR3 bases are TGTGCCAGCAGTGAGCCCTCAGGGTCGGGCACTGAAGCTTTCTTT. It is translated as CASSEPSGSGTEAFF.

The genes are TRBV5-1 and TRBJ2-2, with TRBD1 as a possible D gene (5 bases). Trimming left V 1 base short and J 5 bases short, with 9 bases between. The CDR3 is 14 amino acids. CDR1 and CDR2 (germline): SGHRS, YFSETQ. The CDR3 loop reads CASSLTQATGELFF. The CDR3 DNA reads as TGCGCCAGCAGCTTGACACAGGCGACCGGGGAGCTGTTTTTT.

This clone was seen once. The J gene is TRBJ1-2, the V gene TRBV7-6; D might be TRBD1 (5 bases). This CDR3 spans 13 amino acids. Trimming left V 5 bases short and J 6 bases short, with 13 bases between. The germline gives CDR1 SGHVS, CDR2 FNYEAQ. CDR3 coding DNA: TGTGCCAGCAGCCAGACAGAAGGGGATGGCTACACCTTC. Translation: CASSQTEGDGYTF.

This clone occurred once. The chain carries TRBV9 and TRBJ1-4; possible D gene TRBD1, 6 bases. V dropped 3 bases and J dropped 4 bases, with 10 bases sitting between them. CDR1 SGDLS and CDR2 YYNGEE come from the germline V gene. The CDR3 loop spans 14 amino acids. The CDR3 DNA follows: TGTGCCAGCAGCGCACAGGGTATTAATGAAAAACTGTTTTTT. Translated, it gives CASSAQGINEKLFF.

This clone was observed once. The rearrangement uses TRBV7-7 and TRBJ2-5; D gene uncertain. The CDR3 has 15 residues. CDR1 SSHAT and CDR2 FNYEAQ come from the germline V gene (reference sequence). Between the trimmed V and J ends, which lost 5 bases and 5 bases, there was a span of 18 bases. Here the CDR3 reads CASSPLTQTRETQYF. The CDR3 bases are TGTGCCAGCAGCCCGCTGACACAGACACGCGAGACCCAGTACTTC.

The CDR3 nucleotides read TGTGCCAGCAGTTTAGCCCCCGGGTGGGGGAGGACAGATACGCAGTATTTT. It specifies CASSLAPGWGRTDTQYF. V and J are TRBV27 and TRBJ2-3; tentative D call: TRBD2 (6 bases). Germline V gene sequence: CDR1 MNHEY, CDR2 SMNVEV (reference sequence). V was pared by 2 bases and J by 3 bases, with 18 bases between. The CDR3 sequence is 17 residues long.

The J gene is TRBJ2-3, the V gene TRBV2, with 8 nucleotides matching TRBD2. With 3 bases clipped from V and 0 bases from J, the junction kept 2 bases outside the gene matches. The CDR3 consists of 15 residues. CDR1 is SNHLY, CDR2 FYNNEI, per germline. The CDR3 region has the DNA TGTGCCAGCAGTGAGGGCGGGGGGAGCACAGATACGCAGTATTTT. Translation: CASSEGGGSTDTQYF.

V and J are TRBV6-6 and TRBJ1-2, with D perhaps matching TRBD1 (6 bases). The germline V and J ends were trimmed by 6 bases and 8 bases, with 13 bases remaining between them. The CDR3 totals 12 residues. Germline V gives CDR1 MNHNY, CDR2 SVGAGI (reference sequence). The CDR3 coding sequence is TGTGCCAGCAGGCCTGACAGGAGGGGCTACACCTTC. Translating gives CASRPDRRGYTF.

This chain links TRBV7-2 with TRBJ1-6; unclear D gene. The CDR3 is 14 residues long. The germline V gene has CDR1 SGHTA and CDR2 FQGNSA. V lost 5 bases, J lost 3 bases, and 8 bases lay in between. The CDR3 coding sequence is TGTGCCAGCAGCACCAGAGGCTATAATTCACCCCTCCACTTT. This encodes CASSTRGYNSPLHF.

A remark on this clone: Additional DNA sequences in this sample encode the identical CDR3. The rearrangement uses TRBV19 and TRBJ1-5, with TRBD1 identical over 7 bases. Germline V CDR1 and CDR2: LNHDA, SQIVND (reference sequence). CDR3 size: 14 residues. Germline trimming cut 7 bases from V and 3 bases from J; bases unmatched to any gene: 6. The CDR3: CASTLTGANQPQHF. DNA of the CDR3: TGTGCCAGTACCCTTACAGGGGCCAATCAGCCCCAGCATTTT.

The V call is TRBV10-3, the J call TRBJ2-7, with 7 bases aligning to TRBD2. This CDR3 has 13 residues. J gave up 3 bases and V 10 bases, and 9 bases lay outside the gene matches. Looked up from germline, CDR1 is ENHRY and CDR2 is SYGVKD. This CDR3 reads CASLAGLGYEQYF. The CDR3 nucleotides read TGTGCCAGCTTAGCGGGTTTAGGCTACGAGCAGTACTTC.

V is TRBV15 and J is TRBJ1-2; D possibly corresponds to TRBD1 (5 bases). The CDR3 totals 12 residues. Trimming removed 5 bases from V and 7 bases from J, with 11 bases in between. Germline V gives CDR1 LNHNV, CDR2 YYDKDF (reference sequence). The CDR3 nucleotides read TGTGCCACCAGCCAAGGGGTGAGTGGCTACACCTTC. Residues: CATSQGVSGYTF.

This clone was seen only once. The V and J genes are TRBV6-5 and TRBJ1-2, with D possibly TRBD1 on 5 matching bases. Germline values: CDR1 MNHEY, CDR2 SVGAGI. Trimming took off 9 bases at V and 8 bases at J, with 13 bases between the two ends. The CDR3 covers 11 residues. The CDR3 spells CARGRMGGYTF. Here the CDR3 DNA reads TGTGCCAGGGGGCGCATGGGAGGCTACACCTTC.

This chain links TRBV6-1 with TRBJ1-4, with 7 bases identical to TRBD1. V shed 3 bases, J shed 7 bases, and the junction held 5 bases outside the gene matches. Per germline, CDR1 MNHNS and CDR2 SASEGT. The CDR3 covers 14 residues. This CDR3 reads CASSETGKGEKLFF. CDR3 bases: TGTGCCAGCAGTGAGACAGGGAAGGGTGAAAAACTGTTTTTT.

In its sample, this clone was seen once. CDR3 coding DNA: TGTGCCAGTAGTATAGGCCTAGCGGGAGGGAATGAGCAGTTCTTC. This sequence encodes CASSIGLAGGNEQFF. The chain recombines TRBV19 with TRBJ2-1; 12 nucleotides match TRBD2. This CDR3 is 15 amino acids long. V lost 1 base and J lost 7; bases outside the gene matches: 2. The germline V gene encodes CDR1 LNHDA and CDR2 SQIVND (reference sequence).

The chain carries TRBV2 and TRBJ2-5, with D possibly being TRBD1 (5 bases). Trimming removed 1 base at V and 5 bases at J, with 14 bases between. Germline V gives CDR1 SNHLY, CDR2 FYNNEI. The CDR3 consists of 15 residues. The CDR3 DNA sequence: TGTGCCAGCAGTGAAGAGGGGCTAGGGCGCGAGACCCAGTACTTC. Its translation is CASSEEGLGRETQYF.

The chain has TRBV7-2 and TRBJ1-1; the D is unclear. Trimming removed 5 bases from V and 5 bases from J, with 12 bases in between. Germline V CDR1 and CDR2: SGHTA, FQGNSA. This CDR3 has 13 residues. DNA of the CDR3: TGTGCCAGCAGCCCCCGCCGAGGGACTGAAGCTTTCTTT. Its protein is CASSPRRGTEAFF.